The T cell receptor (beta chain) described here comes from a study of graft-versus-host responses after intestinal transplantation. Assay: immunoSEQ multiplex PCR; the TCRdb copy retains only in-frame clones and omits some. Of around 92,000 clones in the sample, more than 70% were seen once. V lost 5 bases, J lost 13 bases, and 27 bases lay in between. Germline-derived CDR1 and CDR2 are MNHNY and SVGAGI (reference sequence). This CDR3 contains 15 residues. Material: PBMCs, obtained 255 days after intestinal transplant. This sequence was found in a human patient who received an intestinal transplant, so some T cells may come from the graft donor. The rearrangement uses TRBV6-6 and TRBJ2-7; D is tentatively TRBD1 or TRBD2 (5 bases each). The CDR3 sequence is CASSTSGTAFNGGYF. CDR3 nucleotides: TGTGCCAGCAGTACCTCCGGGACGGCCTTCAACGGTGGATACTTC.